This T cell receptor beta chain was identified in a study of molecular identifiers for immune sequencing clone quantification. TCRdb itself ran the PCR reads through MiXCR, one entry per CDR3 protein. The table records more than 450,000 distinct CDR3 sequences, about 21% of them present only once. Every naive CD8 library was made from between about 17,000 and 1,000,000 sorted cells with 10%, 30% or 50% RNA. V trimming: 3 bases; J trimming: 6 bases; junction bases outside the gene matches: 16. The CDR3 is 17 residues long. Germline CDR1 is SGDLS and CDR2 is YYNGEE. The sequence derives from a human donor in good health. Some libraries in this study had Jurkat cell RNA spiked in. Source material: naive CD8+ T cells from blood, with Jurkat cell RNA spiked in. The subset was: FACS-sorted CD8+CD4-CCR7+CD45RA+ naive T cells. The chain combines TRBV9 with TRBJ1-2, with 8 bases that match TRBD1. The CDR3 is CASSDGRGRGVSDGYTF. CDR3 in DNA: TGTGCCAGCAGCGATGGCAGGGGGCGAGGTGTAAGCGATGGCTACACCTTC.